Listed below are T cell receptor beta chains from one sample, sequenced in a study of blood T cell repertoires in COVID-19. TCRdb's table, derived via immunoSEQ multiplex PCR, lists solely in-frame clones and lacks some. Counted here are 200,000 to 250,000 clones, nearly 90% occurring once; the ten biggest clones make up 11%. Sequencing used PBMCs or T cells enriched from blood (not recorded which). Receptors were obtained from a man under 40 who had recovered from COVID-19. CDR3s include the opening cysteine and the closing phenylalanine or tryptophan. A D gene is named only where the DNA matches it firmly. Only part of the rows carry a size: once, few, many, or a class if the clone is expanded.

size: .; D: .; J: TRBJ1-1; V: TRBV6-4; DNA: TGTGCCAGCAGTGACAGGAACAGGGTCGGCACTGAAGCTTTCTTT; CDR3: CASSDRNRVGTEAFF
size: .; D: .; J: TRBJ2-6; V: TRBV28; DNA: TGTGCCAGCAGCCATTTGGCGGGTAGCTCTGGGGCCAACGTCCTGACTTTC; CDR3: CASSHLAGSSGANVLTF
size: .; D: TRBD1; J: TRBJ2-7; V: TRBV14; DNA: TGTGCCAGCAGCCAAGATAGTGTCAGGGGGCTCTACGAGCAGTACTTC; CDR3: CASSQDSVRGLYEQYF
size: .; D: TRBD1; J: TRBJ1-2; V: TRBV5-1; DNA: TGCGCCAGCAGCTCGGTCGACAGGGTCGACGGCTACACCTTC; CDR3: CASSSVDRVDGYTF
size: few; D: TRBD1; J: TRBJ1-5; V: TRBV7-8; DNA: TGTGCCAGCAGCCGGACAGGGAATCAGCCCCAGCATTTT; CDR3: CASSRTGNQPQHF
size: .; D: .; J: TRBJ1-1; V: TRBV28; DNA: TGTGCCAGCACCTCGGCGGTGGGGAACACTGAAGCTTTCTTT; CDR3: CASTSAVGNTEAFF
size: .; D: TRBD2; J: TRBJ2-7; V: TRBV9; DNA: TGTGCCAGCAGCCCTAGCGGGGAAACCTACGAGCAGTACTTC; CDR3: CASSPSGETYEQYF
size: once; D: TRBD1; J: TRBJ1-2; V: TRBV19; DNA: TGTGCCAGTAGCCGGGACAGGGATTTATATGGCTACACCTTC; CDR3: CASSRDRDLYGYTF
size: .; D: TRBD2; J: TRBJ2-7; V: TRBV14; DNA: TGTGCCAGCAGCCAAGGACTAGCGGACTACGAGCAGTACTTC; CDR3: CASSQGLADYEQYF
size: .; D: TRBD2; J: TRBJ2-3; V: TRBV7-9; DNA: TGTGCCAGCAGCTTAATAGCGGGGGGGCGGGTCGAGTATTTT; CDR3: CASSLIAGGRVEYF
size: .; D: TRBD2; J: TRBJ2-1; V: TRBV5-4; DNA: TGTGCCAGCAGCCTAGGGGGCGGGGGGGCCTACTACAATGAGCAGTTCTTC; CDR3: CASSLGGGGAYYNEQFF
size: .; D: .; J: TRBJ1-2; V: TRBV24-1; DNA: TGTGCCACCAGTGACCACGGCGGCTATGGCTACACCTTC; CDR3: CATSDHGGYGYTF
size: .; D: TRBD2; J: TRBJ2-1; V: TRBV19; DNA: TGTGCCAGTAGTACGAAGACTAGCGGGGACCGGACCGGTGAGCAGTTCTTC; CDR3: CASSTKTSGDRTGEQFF
size: .; D: TRBD1; J: TRBJ2-7; V: TRBV6-6; DNA: TGTGCCAGCAGTTCACAGGGGGCGGTCTACGAGCAGTACTTC; CDR3: CASSSQGAVYEQYF
size: .; D: .; J: TRBJ1-2; V: TRBV19; DNA: TGTGCCAGTAGTGTGGACAGATCTAACTATGGCTACACCTTC; CDR3: CASSVDRSNYGYTF
size: .; D: .; J: TRBJ1-2; V: TRBV6-1; DNA: TGTGCCAGCAGTGAAAGGGTCTCGGGAAACATGGCTACAACCTTC; CDR3: CASSERVSGNMATTF
size: .; D: TRBD2; J: TRBJ2-1; V: TRBV14; DNA: TGTGCCAGCAGCCAGCCCCTAGGACTAGCGGACCCGGGGGATGAGCAGTTCTTC; CDR3: CASSQPLGLADPGDEQFF
size: .; D: TRBD1; J: TRBJ1-5; V: TRBV6-4; DNA: TGTGCCAGCAGTGACTTACCTGACAGGGTAGGGCAGCCCCAGCATTTT; CDR3: CASSDLPDRVGQPQHF
size: .; D: .; J: TRBJ2-5; V: TRBV4-3; DNA: TGCGCCAGCAGCCAAGATTTTCCGAGTACCCAGTACTTC; CDR3: CASSQDFPSTQYF
size: once; D: .; J: TRBJ2-3; V: TRBV4-1; DNA: TGCGCCAGCAGCCAAGAGCGATGGAGGGATACGCAGTATTTT; CDR3: CASSQERWRDTQYF
size: .; D: TRBD2; J: TRBJ2-1; V: TRBV7-3; DNA: TGTGCCAGCAGCTTGGGAACTAGCGGGCACAATGAGCAGTTCTTC; CDR3: CASSLGTSGHNEQFF
size: .; D: .; J: TRBJ1-2; V: TRBV4-2; DNA: TGTGCCAGCAGCCAGGAAACATGGACAGCAAACAGACCAAGATGGGGCTACACCTTC; CDR3: CASSQETWTANRPRWGYTF
size: .; D: TRBD1; J: TRBJ1-5; V: TRBV4-1; DNA: TGCGCCAGCAGCCATGACAGGGGTAGCGGACAGCCCCAGCATTTT; CDR3: CASSHDRGSGQPQHF
size: .; D: .; J: TRBJ1-1; V: TRBV5-1; DNA: TGCGCCAGCAGCTTGGCCTTGAAAACAGAAGCTTTCTTT; CDR3: CASSLALKTEAFF
size: .; D: TRBD2; J: TRBJ2-1; V: TRBV5-8; DNA: TGTGCCAGCAGCCCCCTCAGTCCCGGGACTAGCGGCCATGAGCAGTTCTTC; CDR3: CASSPLSPGTSGHEQFF
size: .; D: TRBD1; J: TRBJ2-6; V: TRBV19; DNA: TGTGCCAGTAGTCTCAGGACAGGGGGCTCTGGGGCCAACGTCCTGACTTTC; CDR3: CASSLRTGGSGANVLTF
size: once; D: TRBD1; J: TRBJ2-7; V: TRBV6-5; DNA: TGTGCCAGCTTGACGATCGGGACAGGGTCCAACGAGCAGTACTTC; CDR3: CASLTIGTGSNEQYF
size: .; D: TRBD2; J: TRBJ2-1; V: TRBV28; DNA: TGTGCCAGCAGTTTCTTAGCGGGAGTTGAGCAGTTCTTC; CDR3: CASSFLAGVEQFF
size: .; D: .; J: TRBJ1-3; V: TRBV5-5; DNA: TGTGCCAGCAGCTCACTCGGACAGATCTCTGGAAACACCATATATTTT; CDR3: CASSSLGQISGNTIYF
size: few; D: TRBD1; J: TRBJ1-6; V: TRBV2; DNA: TGTGCCAGCACCGGAACAGGGGGCAGGAATTCACCCCTCCACTTT; CDR3: CASTGTGGRNSPLHF
size: .; D: TRBD2; J: TRBJ2-1; V: TRBV19; DNA: TGTGCCAGTAGTACCCTAGGGGGACTAGCGGGGTCCAATGAGCAGTTCTTC; CDR3: CASSTLGGLAGSNEQFF
size: .; D: TRBD1; J: TRBJ2-7; V: TRBV5-1; DNA: TGCGCCAGCACCGAAACAGGGGGCGAGCAGTACTTC; CDR3: CASTETGGEQYF
size: .; D: TRBD2; J: TRBJ2-1; V: TRBV7-8; DNA: TGTGCCAGCAGCTTTCGGCTAGCGGGATTCAACTACAATGAGCAGTTCTTC; CDR3: CASSFRLAGFNYNEQFF
size: .; D: TRBD1; J: TRBJ1-1; V: TRBV19; DNA: TGTGCCAGTAACGCGGGACAGGGATCCACTGAAGCTTTCTTT; CDR3: CASNAGQGSTEAFF
size: once; D: .; J: TRBJ2-7; V: TRBV4-1; DNA: TGCGCCAGCAGCCAAGTCCAGGGCGATTACTACGAGCAGTACTTC; CDR3: CASSQVQGDYYEQYF
size: .; D: TRBD2; J: TRBJ2-1; V: TRBV28; DNA: TGTGCCAGCAGTTCGGGACTAGCGGGAGCGACGAGCTCCTACAATGAGCAGTTCTTC; CDR3: CASSSGLAGATSSYNEQFF
size: .; D: .; J: TRBJ2-7; V: TRBV19; DNA: TGTGCCAGTAGTGCTGCGGGCCGAGCGGTCGAGCAGTACTTC; CDR3: CASSAAGRAVEQYF
size: .; D: TRBD1; J: TRBJ2-7; V: TRBV18; DNA: TGTGCCAGCTCACCGGGACAGTTCTACGAGCAGTACTTC; CDR3: CASSPGQFYEQYF
size: .; D: .; J: TRBJ2-6; V: TRBV3-1/TRBV3-2; DNA: TGTGCCAGCAGCCCGCGGGATTCTGGGGCCAACGTCCTGACTTTC; CDR3: CASSPRDSGANVLTF
size: .; D: .; J: TRBJ2-3; V: TRBV30; DNA: TGTGCCTGGAGTAAGGGGGAAGGAGATACGCAGTATTTT; CDR3: CAWSKGEGDTQYF
size: .; D: TRBD1; J: TRBJ1-3; V: TRBV6-5; DNA: TGTGCCAGCAGTTACTCTGGGACAGAGGACACCATATATTTT; CDR3: CASSYSGTEDTIYF
size: .; D: TRBD1; J: TRBJ1-1; V: TRBV10-3; DNA: TGTGCCATCAGTGGACCGGGACAGGGGGCGGGGAACACTGAAGCTTTCTTT; CDR3: CAISGPGQGAGNTEAFF
size: .; D: .; J: TRBJ1-5; V: TRBV19; DNA: TGTGCCAGTAGTATGTCAGTCAATCAGCCCCAGCATTTT; CDR3: CASSMSVNQPQHF
size: .; D: .; J: TRBJ2-4; V: TRBV19; DNA: TGTGCCAGTAGAGACAGACTAGCCAAAAACATTCAGTACTTC; CDR3: CASRDRLAKNIQYF
size: once; D: TRBD2; J: TRBJ2-7; V: TRBV7-2; DNA: TGTGCCAGCACCTGGGGAGGGGCTACAAACTACGAGCAGTACTTC; CDR3: CASTWGGATNYEQYF
size: .; D: .; J: TRBJ2-7; V: TRBV6-5; DNA: TGTGCCAGCACGGACAACGCCTACGAGCAGTACTTC; CDR3: CASTDNAYEQYF
size: .; D: TRBD1; J: TRBJ1-3; V: TRBV5-6; DNA: TGTGCCAGCAGCTTCCCGACAGGGGGCGCAAACACCATATATTTT; CDR3: CASSFPTGGANTIYF
size: .; D: TRBD2; J: TRBJ2-7; V: TRBV6-1; DNA: TGTGCCACCCTCTTGGGGACTAGCTCCTACGAGCAGTACTTC; CDR3: CATLLGTSSYEQYF
size: few; D: .; J: TRBJ1-2; V: TRBV6-2/TRBV6-3; DNA: TGTGCCAGCAGTTACTCGAACAACCTCTATGGCTACACCTTC; CDR3: CASSYSNNLYGYTF
size: .; D: .; J: TRBJ2-3; V: TRBV9; DNA: TGTGCCAGCAGCGCGGGATCCCCAGATACGCAGTATTTT; CDR3: CASSAGSPDTQYF
size: few; D: .; J: TRBJ2-1; V: TRBV2; DNA: TGTGCCAGCAGGGAGGTCAATGAGCAGTTCTTC; CDR3: CASREVNEQFF
size: .; D: TRBD1; J: TRBJ1-1; V: TRBV5-1; DNA: TGCGCCAGTACAGGGGGGGCGAACACTGAAGCTTTCTTT; CDR3: CASTGGANTEAFF
size: .; D: TRBD1; J: TRBJ1-5; V: TRBV5-8; DNA: TGTGCCAGCAGCTTAGGGGGACAGGGCGTCCCTCAGCCCCAGCATTTT; CDR3: CASSLGGQGVPQPQHF
size: .; D: .; J: TRBJ2-1; V: TRBV4-3; DNA: TGCGCCAGCAGCCAAGATTTACTAGCCCCGAGCTCCTACAATGAGCAGTTCTTC; CDR3: CASSQDLLAPSSYNEQFF
size: few; D: .; J: TRBJ1-2; V: TRBV30; DNA: TGTGCCTGGAAGTCTGGGGGGTTGCATGGCTACACCTTC; CDR3: CAWKSGGLHGYTF
size: .; D: TRBD2; J: TRBJ2-3; V: TRBV3-1/TRBV3-2; DNA: TGTGCCAGCAGCCCATTCAGCGGGAGCGGCACAGATACGCAGTATTTT; CDR3: CASSPFSGSGTDTQYF
size: .; D: .; J: TRBJ2-1; V: TRBV5-1; DNA: TGCGCCAGCAGCATAAGCGGCCAAACCTACAATGAGCAGTTCTTC; CDR3: CASSISGQTYNEQFF